This TCR beta chain was identified during a study of cytomegalovirus exposure and HLA in healthy donors (dated by TCRdb to between 2016 and 2019). Regarding the complete study: An earlier analysis of 587 of the donors reported 276 Gb of sequence data and 95 million to 130 million unique TCR beta sequences obtained from some 200 million T cells. Across approximately 400 genotyped donors of the cohort, an average of about 240,000 unique TCR beta nucleotide sequences per donor were sequenced, and roughly a sixth of those sequences were non-productive. Donor age, sex, ethnicity and CMV serostatus were compiled alongside the repertoire data. Rather than drawing on any new phenotypic data, the later analysis identified candidate immune exposures from TCR beta sequences and the way those sequences occurred across donors. A later analysis re-examined previously published TCR beta repertoires from 610 or so donors and added high-resolution HLA genotyping to investigate patterns of TCR occurrence. In addition to the first cohort of hundreds of subjects, a separate validation cohort of 120 different subjects was used. To decide whether each TCR beta V gene segment behaved as functional or pseudogenic, an earlier analysis of fewer than 750 of the donors relied on high-throughput TCR beta sequencing. The aim of the study was to test whether cataloging public T cell receptors could identify signatures of past pathogen exposure. Both class I and class II loci were covered by HLA typing, at four-digit resolution. Roughly 5 DR-DQ haplotypes were handled as single units for association and clustering, since linkage in the cohort was strong. Roughly 300 gigabases of sequencing data and roughly 90 million unique TCR sequences were included in an early release covering several hundred HLA-typed donors. Genome-wide SNP genotypes for about 60% of the roughly 700 donors were used in a later genetic analysis, which treated that subset as a discovery cohort. To predict cytomegalovirus infection status, the study brought together high-throughput TCR immunosequencing, statistical association of individual TCRs with disease status, and machine learning. The number of typed donors differed by locus: 629-630 for A, B, C, DRB1 and DQB1; some 500 for DQA1; 606 for DPA1; and approximately 450 for DPB1. Among the roughly 400 genotyped donors, approximately 76% belonged to the genetic ancestry cluster associated with self-reported Caucasian donors. The study profiled the T cell repertoires of approximately 700 subjects by immunosequencing and related them to cytomegalovirus serostatus. All discovery cohort repertoires had been generated on a single sequencing platform.

The cohort consisted of hundreds of healthy bone marrow donors. At the time of sampling, all cohort members were nominally healthy, though unrecorded immune exposures were likely present. The donor tested CMV seropositive, placing the donor among the 289 seropositive members of the cohort. A peripheral blood sample was provided by each donor, and peripheral blood mononuclear cells were used for TCR beta sequencing. Genomic DNA was extracted from the blood cell samples with the Qiagen DNeasy Blood Extraction Kit. The research as a whole found: A further reported finding was that TCR beta sequences accurately predicted the HLA-A and HLA-B alleles for most subjects in the first cohort. In an earlier analysis of about 600 of the donors, most TCR beta V segments appeared in productive rearrangements about 87% or about 30% of the time, broadly matching IMGT annotations. Because counts were too low, more than 15 rarely observed V segments, including chromosome 9 orphons, were excluded from the earlier analysis of 587 of the donors. Correlated functional status among segregating V segments might be attributable to linkage disequilibrium, but an unknown experimental factor could not be ruled out. A later analysis found that TCR association rates varied across HLA loci, with DRB1 alleles showing the most associated TCRs and HLA-C alleles the fewest. Assigning TCR associations to individual alleles was difficult when HLA alleles, especially DR and DQ, strongly co-occurred. While some public TCRs were present in many individuals, most TCR sequences turned up only very rarely across donors. A later genetic analysis reported fewer N-insertions in productive TCRs among donors in an Asian-associated ancestry cluster than the roughly 620-donor mean. Compared with equally common non-associated chains, HLA-associated TCR beta chains in a later analysis were more clonally expanded and had lower generation probabilities. Most CMV-associated TCR beta chains appeared to be HLA-restricted in a later analysis, and the HLA associations seemed to be driven largely by CMV exposure. Several of the top co-occurrence clusters appeared to be linked to parvovirus B19, influenza, CMV and Epstein-Barr virus, according to a later analysis. Roughly uniform sequencing depth across donors was assumed in presence/absence analyses, although this assumption may not hold. Some IMGT-functional V segments, including TRBV6-2 and TRBV6-3, could not be distinguished by the 87-base-pair reads and were therefore excluded. In this cohort, only TCR beta chains were sequenced, and detectable features were limited by the absence of alpha or paired-chain data. Because HLA typing was unavailable for some donors at each locus, only the typed subset was used in association tests. For the cohort, immune exposure information was limited to CMV serostatus. A cluster of highly shared sequence variants was judged likely to represent a technical artifact of the sequencing pipeline. In vitro tests confirmed that a few of the cytomegalovirus-associated TCR beta chains recognize cytomegalovirus antigens. An association between a missense DCLRE1C variant and V-gene and J-gene trimming of TCR beta chains was found in a later genetic analysis and replicated in an independent cohort. Cytomegalovirus status was reported to be diagnosed by the classifier with high specificity and sensitivity in both the original and validation cohorts. In a later analysis, 16,951 TCR beta sequences were associated with specific HLA alleles at a false discovery rate of 0.05. According to the authors, the approach could potentially be generalized to other disease states and immunological phenotypes. A total of 164 TCR beta chains were listed by the study as associated with cytomegalovirus.

This clone was counted ten times or more. Its antigen remains unidentified. No much larger clone is present one base from it, and per-base qualities are unavailable. Inclusive of the bounding cysteine and phenylalanine, the CDR3 is 14 residues long. The kept DNA is CDR3 alone, 42 bases in frame from the first base. The junction shows trimming of 6 bases on V and 4 bases on J, plus 13 bases between the germline ends. CDR1 and CDR2 are drawn from the germline V gene (reference sequence): MNHNY, SVGAGI. Library preparation employed the immunoSEQ multiplex PCR assay. For the multiplex PCR, a mixture combining 60 forward primers for TCR Vbeta segments and 13 reverse primers for TCR Jbeta segments was used. The CDR3 region of rearranged TCR beta genes was amplified from genomic DNA with a multiplex PCR assay. The Illumina HiSeq System was used to sequence the amplified TCR beta libraries as 87-base-pair reads. From the authors' description of their analysis: A later analysis counted about 80 million unique TCR beta chains across the 666 repertoires, and approximately 11 million of these chains were shared by at least two donors. Raw reads were error-corrected and collapsed into unique sequences with a nearest-neighbor algorithm that merged closely related sequences to remove PCR and sequencing errors. Alignment of CDR3 sequences to IMGT reference sequences was used to assign V, D and J gene segments. For a sequence to be retained, a match of at least six nucleotides was required to both a V gene segment and a J gene segment. Rearrangements were called productive when the CDR3 lacked stop codons and stayed in frame with V and J; all others were non-productive. CDR3 was defined according to IMGT convention as the region running from the second conserved V-encoded cysteine to the conserved J-encoded phenylalanine. The earlier analysis of roughly 590 of the donors excluded sequences that lacked an unambiguous match to a single V gene segment. In an earlier analysis of 587 of the donors, a V segment was called functional when productive rearrangements were above 56.7%, and segregating when the standard deviation between donors exceeded 5%. To diagnose cytomegalovirus status from the catalog of TCR beta chain sequences, a statistical classification framework was built. In a later analysis, TCR nucleotide sequences were compared against IMGT/GENE-DB human TR gene sequences so that V and J genes could be assigned. A later analysis assigned CDR3 sequences and most-parsimonious VDJ recombination scenarios with the TCRdist pipeline. In a later analysis, each TCR beta chain was defined by its CDR3 amino acid sequence together with its V-gene family, and reads lacking a unique V-gene family were excluded. A later analysis removed 500 to 650 highly shared, low-generation-probability nucleotide sequences to deal with suspected cross-contamination and a sequencing artifact. In a later analysis, a clonal expansion index for each public chain was calculated from normalized within-repertoire ranks of inferred template counts. In a later analysis, generation probabilities were computed using a VDJ recombination model fitted to out-of-frame rearrangements, and the results were checked against IGoR. Hypergeometric tests were used in a later analysis to score TCR-TCR, TCR-HLA and TCR-CMV co-occurrence, with a repertoire-size bias correction applied to the TCR pairs. False discovery rates were estimated in a later analysis by permuting HLA or CMV assignments 20 times. In a later analysis, co-occurring TCRs were grouped using DBSCAN, with TCRdist sequence similarity added in when clustering inside HLA-allele-positive subsets. For co-occurrence clustering, repertoires with fewer than 30,000 or more than 120,000 public chains were excluded, along with a handful of repertoires with anomalous nucleotide sharing. TCRdb re-hosts the immuneACCESS table, in-frame sequences only. Its copies lack some clones; in the studies checked, an unresolved V gene accounts for under half of them, and the cause for the rest is not known. V, J and clone size are those of that table, while D and trimming were read from the DNA. Counted in this sample were roughly 100,000 clones; approximately 9% of them appeared once. Of the sample, about 4.7% is held by the ten largest clones.

The origin of this receptor is a man between 45 and 60 years old in good health and CMV-seropositive. The sequence is built from TRBV6-6 and TRBJ1-5; TRBD1 could be the D gene, as 5 bases match. What was sequenced was PBMCs. CDR3 reads: CASSLTGANQPQHF. The sequenced DNA: TGTGCCAGCAGCCTAACAGGCGCAAATCAGCCCCAGCATTTT.